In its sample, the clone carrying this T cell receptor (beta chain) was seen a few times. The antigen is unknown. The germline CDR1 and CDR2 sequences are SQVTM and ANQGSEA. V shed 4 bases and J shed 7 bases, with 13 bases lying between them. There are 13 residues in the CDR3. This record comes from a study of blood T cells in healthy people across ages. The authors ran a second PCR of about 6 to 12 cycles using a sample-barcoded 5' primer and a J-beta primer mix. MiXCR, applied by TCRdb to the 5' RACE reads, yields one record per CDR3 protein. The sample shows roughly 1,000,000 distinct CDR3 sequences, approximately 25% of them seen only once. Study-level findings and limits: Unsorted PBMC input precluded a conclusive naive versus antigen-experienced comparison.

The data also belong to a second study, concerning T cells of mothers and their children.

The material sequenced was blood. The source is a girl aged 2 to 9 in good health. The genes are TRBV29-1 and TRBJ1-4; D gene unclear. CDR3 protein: CSVGLVYAEKLFF. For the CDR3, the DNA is TGCAGCGTTGGCCTGGTATACGCTGAAAAACTGTTTTTT.